This T cell receptor (beta chain) came from a study of CD8+ T cells in alopecia areata. Across the study: Severity scores in treated patients reflected the percentage of scalp affected.

This CDR3 comprises 14 residues. From germline, CDR1 is SQVTM and CDR2 ANQGSEA. The ends lost 7 bases at V and 4 bases at J; junction bases unmatched: 10. cDNA prepared by RNA extraction and subsequent reverse transcription served as the template for sequencing. Only in-frame clones appear in the TCRdb table, and some are missing; sequencing was by immunoSEQ multiplex PCR. The data contain about 190,000 clones, around three fifths of them seen just once; the ten biggest clones take up roughly an eighth. Treatment here: oral pan-JAK inhibitor, 5-10 mg twice daily. A FACSAria was used to sort CD4+ and CD8+ T cells. These cells came from PBMCs.

This clonotype was obtained from a human donor with alopecia areata. This sample comprised CD8+ T cells sorted from blood, obtained at week 24, from a patient treated with tofacitinib. The J gene is TRBJ1-2, the V gene TRBV29-1; 9 nucleotides align to TRBD1. The CDR3 region is CSALGVQGAYGYTF. The CDR3 DNA reads as TGCAGCGCGTTGGGGGTACAGGGGGCCTATGGCTACACCTTC.